This T cell receptor beta chain is from a study of blood T cell repertoires in COVID-19. Study-wide background: Both acute and convalescent COVID-19 samples were obtained from the United States, Italy and Spain.

Participants' reported clinical history set cohort assignment. Cohort 3 recovered donors had two negative PCRs, clearance, or symptom resolution. In the original processing: Estimation of nucleated cell counts was performed using reference gene primer amplification. Some clones are missing from TCRdb's copy, which holds only in-frame ones; the method was immunoSEQ multiplex PCR. V and J calls and clone size come straight from that table; D and trimming were deduced from the DNA. The data contain about 250,000 clones, more than 80% of them singletons. The clonotype was recovered from a woman aged 18-30 years who had recovered from COVID-19. Input material: PBMCs or T cells enriched from blood (not recorded which).

The CDR3 nucleotides are TGTGCCAGCAGTTCTCGCCCGGGGGTAGGTAATTCACCCCTCCACTTT. Translating it yields CASSSRPGVGNSPLHF. The chain joins TRBV6-5 to TRBJ1-6; the D gene is possibly TRBD1 (5 bases). Germline V CDR1 and CDR2: MNHEY, SVGAGI. The CDR3 covers 16 residues. The V and J ends lost 4 bases and 6 bases respectively, with 16 bases between them.